This T cell receptor beta chain stems from a study of T cell repertoires in cytomegalovirus infection. Whole-study context: CMV infection and matching HLA type were both indicated by public TCR beta signatures. Study-level results: Using cumulative public TCR beta family frequency, the authors identified those who carried CMV together with the relevant HLA. Across the ex vivo response, the dominant clonotypes were HLA-C-restricted CMV-specific TCR beta clonotypes.

As regards this clonotype: Its target is not known.

TCRdb processed the reads anew with MiXCR; each CDR3 protein has one entry. The sample has a few hundred thousand distinct CDR3 sequences; 15% to 20% are singletons. V was shortened by 3 bases and J by 8 bases, with 10 bases between the two germline ends. Germline CDR1 and CDR2: SNHLY and FYNNEI. CDR3 size: 13 residues. The source of this sequence is a human donor in good health (CMV status not recorded). Some clones in this sample may be carry-over from other donors' samples. This sequence joins TRBV2 and TRBJ1-4; D is ambiguous. Sequenced sample: PBMCs. The CDR3 nucleotides read TGTGCCAGCAGTGATCAGTTCGAAGAAAAACTGTTTTTT. Residues: CASSDQFEEKLFF.